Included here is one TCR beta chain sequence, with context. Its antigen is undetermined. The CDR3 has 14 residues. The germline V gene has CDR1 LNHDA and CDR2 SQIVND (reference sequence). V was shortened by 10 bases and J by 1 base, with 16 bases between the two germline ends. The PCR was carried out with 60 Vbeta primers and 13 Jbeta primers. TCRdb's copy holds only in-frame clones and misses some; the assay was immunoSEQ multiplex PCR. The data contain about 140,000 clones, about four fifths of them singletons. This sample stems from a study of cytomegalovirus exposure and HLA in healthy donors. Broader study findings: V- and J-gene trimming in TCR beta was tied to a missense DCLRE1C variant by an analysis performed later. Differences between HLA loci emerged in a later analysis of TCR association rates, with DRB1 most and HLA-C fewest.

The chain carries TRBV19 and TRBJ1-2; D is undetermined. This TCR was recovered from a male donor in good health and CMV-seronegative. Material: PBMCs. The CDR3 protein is CATQTGAVNYGYTF. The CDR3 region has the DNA TGTGCCACCCAGACCGGAGCAGTTAACTATGGCTACACCTTC.